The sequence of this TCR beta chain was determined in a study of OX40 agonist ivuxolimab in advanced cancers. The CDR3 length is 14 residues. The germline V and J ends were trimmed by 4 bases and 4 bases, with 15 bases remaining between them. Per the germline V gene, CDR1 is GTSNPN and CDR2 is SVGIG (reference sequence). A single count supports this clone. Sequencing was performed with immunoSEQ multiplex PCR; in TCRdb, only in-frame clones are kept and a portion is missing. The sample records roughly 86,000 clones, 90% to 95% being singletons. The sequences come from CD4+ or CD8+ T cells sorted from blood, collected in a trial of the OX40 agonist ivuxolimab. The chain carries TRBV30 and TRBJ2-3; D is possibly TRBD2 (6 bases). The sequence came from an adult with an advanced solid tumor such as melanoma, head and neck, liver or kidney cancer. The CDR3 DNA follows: TGTGCCTGGACTAGTTTCGGGGGTGCAGATACGCAGTATTTT. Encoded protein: CAWTSFGGADTQYF.